Following are 27 T cell receptor beta chains from one sample sequenced in a study of shared clonotypes between healthy human individuals. Method: immunoSEQ multiplex PCR; TCRdb's copy keeps in-frame clones and lacks some. The repertoire consists of roughly 2.5 million clones, with 90% to 95% occurring once and the leading ten covering around 0.15%. Sample: naive CD4+ T cells sorted from blood. Described subset: CD45RA+ positively selected. Receptor source: a man aged 18 to 35 in good health.

Note on this clone: In this CDR3 the conserved last residue, phenylalanine or tryptophan, is missing, so a read error is likely. No DNA is shown, since the ends of the CDR3 on it are uncertain; the CDR3 is the one TCRdb lists. V and J are TRBV6-1 and TRBJ2-7; the D call TRBD2 from the table was never checked on the DNA. The CDR3 spans 13 amino acids, including both terminal residues. Germline CDR1 is MNHNS and CDR2 is SASEGT. The CDR3 loop reads CASSEAGGTAPHP.

The V call is TRBV7-9, the J call TRBJ2-5, with D tentatively TRBD1 or TRBD2 (5 bases each). V shed 4 bases and J shed 5 bases, with 11 bases lying between them. Germline values: CDR1 SEHNR, CDR2 FQNEAQ (reference sequence). The CDR3 extends over 13 amino acids. The CDR3 nucleotides are TGTGCCAGCAGCTCAGGGAGTACGGAGACCCAGTACTTC. Translated, it gives CASSSGSTETQYF.

This sequence joins TRBV2 and TRBJ2-5; D is undetermined. This CDR3 is 13 amino acids long. The germline V gene has CDR1 SNHLY and CDR2 FYNNEI. The V and J ends lost 6 bases and 7 bases respectively, with 15 bases between them. CDR3 region: CASSESTIWTQYF. Written as DNA, the CDR3 is TGTGCCAGCAGCGAGAGTACAATATGGACCCAGTACTTC.

The rearrangement uses TRBV6-1 and TRBJ2-1; 14 nucleotides line up with TRBD2. CDR3 size: 16 residues. The V gene end was trimmed by 3 bases and the J gene end by 4 bases; junction bases not matched to a gene: 2. The germline gives CDR1 MNHNS, CDR2 SASEGT. The CDR3 reads CASSEGTSGSYNEQFF. CDR3 sequence (DNA): TGTGCCAGCAGTGAGGGGACTAGCGGGAGTTACAATGAGCAGTTCTTC.

The V gene is TRBV29-1, the J gene TRBJ2-1; 7 bases map to TRBD2. This CDR3 comprises 13 residues. From germline, CDR1 is SQVTM and CDR2 ANQGSEA. Here the CDR3 DNA reads TGCACCCTGGGGAGGGTGGGGTACAATGAGCAGTTCTTC. Its protein is CTLGRVGYNEQFF.

This sequence joins TRBV14 and TRBJ2-3; D possibly corresponds to TRBD1 (5 bases). The CDR3 runs 15 residues. V was shortened by 5 bases and J by 2 bases, with 14 bases between the two germline ends. Germline V CDR1 and CDR2: SGHDN, FVKESK. CDR3 DNA: TGTGCCAGCAGCTTGGGGCGGCCTCTCACAGATACGCAGTATTTT. This encodes CASSLGRPLTDTQYF.

The chain links TRBV4-1 to TRBJ1-2; the match to TRBD1 covers 7 bases. The CDR3 consists of 16 residues. Per germline, CDR1 MGHRA and CDR2 YSYEKL. V trimming: 4 bases; J trimming: 4 bases; junction bases outside the gene matches: 12. The CDR3 sequence: CASSPQRQGGAYGYTF. The CDR3 DNA reads TGCGCCAGCAGCCCCCAACGACAGGGAGGCGCCTATGGCTACACCTTC.

The V call is TRBV7-2, the J call TRBJ1-4; no clear D gene. CDR3 size: 15 residues. In germline, CDR1 is SGHTA, CDR2 FQGNSA. V dropped 5 bases and J dropped 4 bases, with 14 bases sitting between them. This chain's CDR3 is CASSARADYNEKLFF. CDR3 sequence (DNA): TGTGCCAGCAGCGCAAGAGCAGATTATAATGAAAAACTGTTTTTT.

This chain joins TRBV19 and TRBJ1-5; D perhaps matches TRBD1 (5 bases). Trimming pared 8 bases from V and 4 bases from J, leaving 9 bases between. The CDR3 is made up of 12 amino acids. Germline values: CDR1 LNHDA, CDR2 SQIVND (reference sequence). CDR3 nucleotide sequence: TGTGCCAGTCGAGGGGCAAATCAGCCCCAGCATTTT. Its protein is CASRGANQPQHF.

This chain's CDR3 is CASSRDGGLNTEAFF. CDR3 nucleotide sequence: TGTGCCAGCAGCCGGGACGGAGGGTTGAACACTGAAGCTTTCTTT. This chain uses TRBV9 with TRBJ1-1, with D tentatively TRBD1 (5 bases). Germline CDR1 SGDLS, CDR2 YYNGEE. This CDR3 is 15 amino acids long. V lost 4 bases, J lost 0 bases, and 13 bases lay in between. Full variable domain (outside the CDR3, taken from reference TRBV9 and TRBJ1-1): DSGVTQTPKHLITATGQRVTLRCSPRSGDLSVYWYQQSLDQGLQFLIQYYNGEERAKGNILERFSAQQFPDLHSELNLSSLELGDSALYFCASSRDGGLNTEAFFGQGTRLTVV.

CDR3 loop: CASSLDGGGASGELFF. The CDR3 DNA reads TGTGCCAGCAGCTTAGACGGCGGGGGGGCCTCCGGGGAGCTGTTTTTT. The rearrangement uses TRBV11-3 and TRBJ2-2; 9 positions match TRBD2. CDR1 is SGHNT and CDR2 is YENEEA in the germline V gene. J gave up 6 bases and V 0 bases, and 5 bases lay outside the gene matches. The CDR3 spans 16 residues.

As to this clone: Other nucleotide sequences in the sample specify the same CDR3. The CDR3 DNA is TGTGCCAGCAGCTTAGGAGTTAATAATTCACCCCTCCACTTT. Its translation is CASSLGVNNSPLHF. The chain carries TRBV7-2 and TRBJ1-6; no clear D gene. The CDR3 has 14 amino acids. Germline V gene lookup returns CDR1 SGHTA and CDR2 FQGNSA. The V end was cut by 1 base, the J end by 5 bases, with 6 bases between.

The V and J genes are TRBV6-5 and TRBJ1-6, with 8 positions matching TRBD1. The germline gives CDR1 MNHEY, CDR2 SVGAGI. The CDR3 sequence is 14 residues long. The trim removed 10 bases at V and 10 bases at J, leaving 12 bases unmatched. CDR3 nucleotides: TGTGCCACGTGGCGAGGACAGGGACGGTCACCCCTCCACTTT. It encodes CATWRGQGRSPLHF.

The J gene is TRBJ2-7, the V gene TRBV25-1; D is perhaps TRBD2 (6 bases). Per the germline V gene, CDR1 is MGHDK and CDR2 is SYGVNS. The CDR3 covers 12 residues. Trimming stripped 6 bases from V and 4 bases from J, with 10 bases between. CDR3 protein: CASRGGTYEQYF. The DNA of the CDR3 is TGTGCCAGCAGAGGCGGGACTTACGAGCAGTACTTC.

The chain links TRBV4-1 to TRBJ2-3; 8 nucleotides match TRBD2. Germline trimming cut 6 bases from V and 0 bases from J; bases unmatched to any gene: 2. The CDR3 runs 14 residues. From germline, CDR1 is MGHRA and CDR2 YSYEKL. The CDR3 nucleotides read TGCGCCAGCAGTTCGGGGGGGAGCACAGATACGCAGTATTTT. The encoded protein is CASSSGGSTDTQYF.

V usage is TRBV27 and J usage is TRBJ2-7, with TRBD2 identical over 9 bases. The CDR3 extends over 14 amino acids. J was trimmed by 2 bases and V by 4 bases; bases with no gene match: 3. Germline V gives CDR1 MNHEY, CDR2 SMNVEV (reference sequence). The CDR3 reads CASSSKRGAYEQYF. CDR3 in DNA: TGTGCCAGCAGTTCGAAGCGGGGGGCCTACGAGCAGTACTTC.

On this clone itself: The sample holds other DNA sequences that translate to the same CDR3. The V gene is TRBV6-5, the J gene TRBJ2-7; possible D gene TRBD2, 5 bases. The length of the CDR3 is 15 residues. V was cut by 0 bases and J by 0 bases, with 9 bases left in between. Germline V lookup: CDR1 MNHEY, CDR2 SVGAGI. CDR3: CASSYSGRDSYEQYF. The CDR3 DNA sequence: TGTGCCAGCAGTTACTCAGGTCGGGACTCCTACGAGCAGTACTTC.

This chain connects TRBV11-2 to TRBJ1-1, with unresolved D. CDR3 length: 13 residues. Germline assignment: CDR1 SGHAT and CDR2 FQNNGV. V was clipped by 3 bases and J by 1 base, with 6 bases between them. CDR3 in amino acids: CASSFSTNTEAFF. The CDR3 region has the DNA TGTGCCAGCAGCTTTAGCACGAACACTGAAGCTTTCTTT.

The rearrangement joins TRBV19 to TRBJ1-5, with TRBD1 identical over 7 bases. The V gene's germline CDR1 is LNHDA and CDR2 SQIVND (reference sequence). The CDR3 has 14 amino acids. V shed 5 bases and J 4 bases; nucleotides not matched to a gene: 5. CDR3 bases: TGTGCCAGTAGTGGGAACAGGGGTAATCAGCCCCAGCATTTT. Protein: CASSGNRGNQPQHF.

The genes are TRBV5-4 and TRBJ2-7; D unclear. Germline assignment: CDR1 SGHNT and CDR2 YYREEE (reference sequence). This CDR3 is built from 13 residues. V shed 6 bases and J shed 3 bases, with 13 bases lying between them. The CDR3 is CASTISPIYEQYF. CDR3 DNA sequence: TGTGCCAGCACCATCTCCCCGATCTACGAGCAGTACTTC.

A few counts support this clone. The rearrangement joins TRBV30 to TRBJ1-1, with 8 bases that match TRBD1. V was pared by 3 bases and J by 9 bases, with 3 bases of the junction left unmatched. From germline, CDR1 is GTSNPN and CDR2 SVGIG (reference sequence). CDR3 size: 11 residues. In DNA form, the CDR3 reads TGTGCCTGGAGCGACAGGGGACAAGCTTTCTTT. Translating it yields CAWSDRGQAFF. The full variable domain, with the rest looked up from reference TRBV30 and TRBJ1-1, is SQTIHQWPATLVQPVGSPLSLECTVEGTSNPNLYWYRQAAGRGLQLLFYSVGIGQISSEVPQNLSASRPQDRQFILSSKKLLLSDSGFYLCAWSDRGQAFFGQGTRLTVV.

In DNA, the CDR3 is TGTGCCAGTAGCCTGATAGCGGACCTCTACAATGAGCAGTTCTTC. Residues: CASSLIADLYNEQFF. The chain employs TRBV19 and TRBJ2-1; possible D gene TRBD2, 6 bases. Germline V gene data show CDR1 as LNHDA and CDR2 as SQIVND (reference sequence). Trimming shortened V by 6 bases and J by 3 bases, and 15 bases separated the two germline ends. CDR3 length equals 15 residues.

Here the CDR3 DNA reads TGTGCCAGCTCTTCTACCGCAGATACGCAGTATTTT. Its protein is CASSSTADTQYF. This chain connects TRBV18 to TRBJ2-3, with D uncertain. CDR3 length equals 12 residues. Trimming shortened V by 6 bases and J by 4 bases, and 8 bases separated the two germline ends. CDR1 KGHSH and CDR2 LQKENI come from the germline V gene. The variable domain in full, with the rest retrieved from reference TRBV18 and TRBJ2-3, is NAGVMQNPRHLVRRRGQEARLRCSPMKGHSHVYWYRQLPEEGLKFMVYLQKENIIDESGMPKERFSAEFPKEGPSILRIQQVVRGDSAAYFCASSSTADTQYFGPGTRLTVL.

The J gene is TRBJ2-3, the V gene TRBV14; 10 bases line up with TRBD2. The CDR3 length is 17 residues. Per germline, CDR1 SGHDN and CDR2 FVKESK. Trimming at V came to 4 bases and at J to 2 bases, leaving 9 bases not matched to a gene. CDR3 in amino acids: CASSLLMGLATTDTQYF. CDR3 nucleotide sequence: TGTGCCAGCAGCCTTCTTATGGGACTAGCGACCACAGATACGCAGTATTTT.

The chain uses TRBV7-9 and TRBJ1-5; D ambiguous. The CDR3 has 13 amino acids. From germline, CDR1 is SEHNR and CDR2 FQNEAQ (reference sequence). Trimming removed 0 bases from V and 6 bases from J, with 6 bases in between. The CDR3 loop is CASSLAEAQPQHF. The CDR3 coding sequence is TGTGCCAGCAGCTTAGCCGAGGCTCAGCCCCAGCATTTT.

To note about this clone: The sample holds other DNA sequences that translate to the same CDR3. The V gene is TRBV28, the J gene TRBJ1-4, with D maybe TRBD1 (5 bases). Trimming took off 5 bases at V and 0 bases at J, with 10 bases between the two ends. Germline V gene sequence: CDR1 MDHEN, CDR2 SYDVKM. The CDR3 is 15 amino acids. The CDR3 DNA follows: TGTGCCAGCAGTCTCCCGACAGCAACTAATGAAAAACTGTTTTTT. Translated: CASSLPTATNEKLFF. The whole variable domain, filled in from reference TRBV28 and TRBJ1-4, reads DVKVTQSSRYLVKRTGEKVFLECVQDMDHENMFWYRQDPGLGLRLIYFSYDVKMKEKGDIPEGYSVSREKKERFSLILESASTNQTSMYLCASSLPTATNEKLFFGSGTQLSVL.

The chain combines TRBV5-1 with TRBJ1-6; tentatively, D is TRBD1 (6 bases). The CDR3 is made up of 15 amino acids. The germline V gene has CDR1 SGHRS and CDR2 YFSETQ. Trimming cost V 0 bases and J 6 bases, with 10 bases left between them. CDR3 nucleotides: TGCGCCAGCAGCTTGGACAGGGCCCTTAATTCACCCCTCCACTTT. As protein: CASSLDRALNSPLHF.